Below are 23 T cell receptor beta chains sequenced from a single sample in a study of blood T cell repertoires in COVID-19. Measured with immunoSEQ multiplex PCR; TCRdb has only the in-frame clones, and not every one. The sample lists around 160,000 clones, 80% seen once, with about 6% in the top ten. Sequenced sample: PBMCs or T cells enriched from blood (not recorded which). The receptor source for this set is a man in his forties who had recovered from COVID-19.

CDR3 protein: CASSLEVLGNIQYF. The CDR3 bases are TGTGCCAGCAGCTTGGAGGTCCTTGGAAACATTCAGTACTTC. This rearrangement joins TRBV7-9 to TRBJ2-4; perhaps TRBD2 as D (5 bases). The CDR3 runs to 14 residues. Trimming cost V 3 bases and J 6 bases, with 12 bases left between them. Germline loops: CDR1 SEHNR, CDR2 FQNEAQ (reference sequence).

The chain employs TRBV18 and TRBJ1-1; TRBD1 matches at 7 bases. Germline CDR1 KGHSH, CDR2 LQKENI. Trimming at V came to 5 bases and at J to 8 bases, leaving 8 bases not matched to a gene. This CDR3 comprises 13 residues. CDR3 protein: CASSGRQGSEAFF. The CDR3 DNA is TGTGCCAGCTCAGGTAGACAGGGTTCAGAAGCTTTCTTT.

This clone occurred a few times. The genes are TRBV5-1 and TRBJ1-1; 9 bases match TRBD1. This CDR3 region has 17 residues. Germline CDR1 is SGHRS and CDR2 is YFSETQ. The junction had 10 bases not matched to a gene; V was cut back by 4 bases and J by 0 bases. The CDR3, as DNA: TGCGCCAGCAGCAGGGGACAGGGCCCTAGTATGAACACTGAAGCTTTCTTT. Encoded protein: CASSRGQGPSMNTEAFF.

V gene TRBV6-5 combines with J gene TRBJ2-7, with 7 positions matching TRBD1. From germline, CDR1 is MNHEY and CDR2 SVGAGI. The CDR3 has 14 residues. With V trimmed by 5 bases and J by 0 bases, 4 bases remained unmatched. The CDR3 spells CASSRQGYSYEQYV. CDR3 bases: TGTGCCAGCAGTCGACAGGGCTACTCCTACGAGCAGTACGTC.

V usage is TRBV9 and J usage is TRBJ2-3, with D hard to call. The CDR3 has 13 amino acids. V lost 4 bases, J lost 4 bases, and 10 bases lay in between. Per the germline V gene, CDR1 is SGDLS and CDR2 is YYNGEE. The CDR3 DNA reads TGTGCCAGCAGCTTAGGGCCTCCAGATACGCAGTATTTT. This sequence encodes CASSLGPPDTQYF.

The rearrangement uses TRBV11-3 and TRBJ1-1; D remains unclear. Trimming removed 6 bases at V and 2 bases at J, with 10 bases between. Germline V gene sequence: CDR1 SGHNT, CDR2 YENEEA. This CDR3 spans 13 amino acids. CDR3 nucleotide sequence: TGTGCCAGCAGTGCCCAGATAAACACTGAAGCTTTCTTT. Protein product: CASSAQINTEAFF.

V usage is TRBV19 and J usage is TRBJ2-3, with 10 bases that match TRBD2. Germline V lookup: CDR1 LNHDA, CDR2 SQIVND (reference sequence). With 6 bases clipped from V and 6 bases from J, the junction kept 9 bases outside the gene matches. CDR3 length: 15 residues. CDR3: CASRETGTSVDTQYF. The CDR3 bases are TGTGCCAGTAGGGAAACCGGGACTAGCGTGGATACGCAGTATTTT.

This chain links TRBV19 with TRBJ1-5; no reliable D call. Germline-derived CDR1 and CDR2 are LNHDA and SQIVND (reference sequence). Trimming took off 2 bases at V and 3 bases at J, with 5 bases between the two ends. CDR3 length: 13 residues. CDR3 bases: TGTGCCAGTAGTATACAGGTCAATCAGCCCCAGCATTTT. Protein sequence: CASSIQVNQPQHF.

The rearrangement joins TRBV19 to TRBJ2-7; 7 nucleotides align to TRBD1. This CDR3 comprises 16 residues. The germline V gene has CDR1 LNHDA and CDR2 SQIVND (reference sequence). Germline trimming cut 1 base from V and 6 bases from J; bases unmatched to any gene: 12. CDR3 amino acids: CASSIGLRGQTREQYF. The CDR3 nucleotides are TGTGCCAGTAGTATAGGTCTTAGGGGGCAGACACGCGAGCAGTACTTC.

The chain employs TRBV11-2 and TRBJ2-1; tentative D call: TRBD2 (7 bases). V lost 4 bases and J 4 bases, leaving 20 bases between the germline ends. Looked up from germline, CDR1 is SGHAT and CDR2 is FQNNGV. This CDR3 comprises 17 residues. Here the CDR3 DNA reads TGTGCCAGCAGCTCCCCCTTGGGGGGGCGGGGGTACAATGAGCAGTTCTTC. Its translation: CASSSPLGGRGYNEQFF.

V and J are TRBV7-3 and TRBJ2-3, with 8 bases that match TRBD2. Germline CDR1 and CDR2: SGHTA and FQGTGA. This CDR3 region has 15 residues. V was pared by 4 bases and J by 0 bases, with 3 bases of the junction left unmatched. The CDR3 here is CASSSSGGSTDTQYF. The CDR3 DNA sequence: TGTGCCAGCAGCTCGAGCGGGGGAAGCACAGATACGCAGTATTTT.

This clone was seen only once. The chain combines TRBV7-9 with TRBJ2-5; 7 nucleotides agree with TRBD1. Germline-derived CDR1 and CDR2 are SEHNR and FQNEAQ (reference sequence). J lost 2 bases, V lost 1 base, and 16 bases had no gene match. The CDR3 runs 19 residues. CDR3 loop: CASSLVGIDRELGQETQYF. The CDR3, as DNA: TGTGCCAGCAGCTTAGTAGGTATCGACAGGGAGTTGGGACAAGAGACCCAGTACTTC.

The V gene is TRBV4-1, the J gene TRBJ1-2; D possibly corresponds to TRBD1 (5 bases). CDR1 is MGHRA and CDR2 is YSYEKL in the germline V gene. The CDR3 covers 15 residues. The V end was cut by 0 bases, the J end by 0 bases, with 8 bases between. The DNA for the CDR3 is TGCGCCAGCAGCCAAGACCAGACAGCTAACTATGGCTACACCTTC. It specifies CASSQDQTANYGYTF.

This clone has just a few counts. The chain uses TRBV6-5 and TRBJ2-7; D perhaps matches TRBD1 (5 bases). Germline-derived CDR1 and CDR2 are MNHEY and SVGAGI. Between the trimmed V and J ends, which lost 2 bases and 3 bases, there was a span of 11 bases. This CDR3 contains 14 residues. The CDR3 sequence is CASSYRGRSYEQYF. CDR3 DNA sequence: TGTGCCAGCAGTTACAGGGGAAGGAGCTACGAGCAGTACTTC.

This clone has just a few counts. This chain links TRBV30 with TRBJ1-3; a weak D match, TRBD1 (5 bases). This CDR3 is 15 amino acids long. V lost 2 bases and J lost 0, with 11 bases in between. In germline, CDR1 is GTSNPN, CDR2 SVGIG (reference sequence). The CDR3 reads CAWSRGEASGNTIYF. The CDR3 coding sequence is TGTGCCTGGAGTCGGGGGGAGGCCTCTGGAAACACCATATATTTT.

J is TRBJ1-3 and V is TRBV3-1 (or the pseudogene TRBV3-2), with 9 bases that match TRBD1. The CDR3 is made up of 15 amino acids. The germline V gene encodes CDR1 LGHDT and CDR2 YNNKEL (reference sequence). The V segment lost 5 bases and the J segment 0 bases; nucleotides outside the gene matches: 2. CDR3 coding DNA: TGTGCCAGCAGCAGGACAGGGGACTCTGGAAACACCATATATTTT. Translating gives CASSRTGDSGNTIYF.

This chain joins TRBV11-2 and TRBJ2-3; D gene ambiguous. CDR3 length: 12 residues. V gave up 5 bases and J gave up 0 bases, with 3 bases separating them. Germline lookup yields CDR1 SGHAT and CDR2 FQNNGV. CDR3 in amino acids: CASSPSTDTQYF. The CDR3, as DNA: TGTGCCAGCAGCCCTAGCACAGATACGCAGTATTTT.

The chain recombines TRBV20-1 with TRBJ1-4, with D tentatively TRBD1 (6 bases). Germline assignment: CDR1 DFQATT and CDR2 SNEGSKA (reference sequence). The CDR3 has 16 amino acids. V dropped 3 bases and J dropped 8 bases, with 22 bases sitting between them. CDR3 sequence reads: CSASPRTADSGEKLFF. As DNA, the CDR3 is TGCAGTGCTAGTCCCCGGACAGCGGACAGTGGAGAAAAACTGTTTTTT.

V is TRBV2 and J is TRBJ1-6; maybe TRBD1 (6 bases). The CDR3 has 15 residues. The germline CDR1 and CDR2 sequences are SNHLY and FYNNEI. With 3 bases removed from V and 1 base from J, the gap between germline ends came to 7 bases. CDR3 amino acids: CASSDRGSYNSPLHF. The CDR3 region has the DNA TGTGCCAGCAGTGACAGGGGTTCCTATAATTCACCCCTCCACTTT.

The chain has TRBV25-1 and TRBJ2-2; D is perhaps TRBD2 (6 bases). From germline, CDR1 is MGHDK and CDR2 SYGVNS. V lost 6 bases to trimming and J lost 1 base, with 15 bases between them. The CDR3 has 16 residues. DNA of the CDR3: TGTGCCAGCAGGCCAGCCGGCGGGATGAACACCGGGGAGCTGTTTTTT. It specifies CASRPAGGMNTGELFF.

V and J are TRBV5-1 and TRBJ1-4; D is unclear. The CDR3 consists of 16 residues. The V and J ends lost 4 bases and 3 bases respectively, with 16 bases between them. Germline V gene sequence: CDR1 SGHRS, CDR2 YFSETQ. CDR3 amino acids: CASSPSEALSNEKLFF. CDR3 bases: TGCGCCAGCAGCCCAAGCGAGGCCCTGTCTAATGAAAAACTGTTTTTT.

The rearrangement links TRBV5-1 to TRBJ1-1, with a weak D call TRBD1 (6 bases). Germline V gene sequence: CDR1 SGHRS, CDR2 YFSETQ. V was pared by 4 bases and J by 1 base, with 11 bases between. This CDR3 contains 14 residues. CDR3 nucleotides: TGCGCCAGCAGCCCACAGGGACAGAACACTGAAGCTTTCTTT. Translation gives CASSPQGQNTEAFF. The variable domain in full, with the rest retrieved from reference TRBV5-1 and TRBJ1-1, is KAGVTQTPRYLIKTRGQQVTLSCSPISGHRSVSWYQQTPGQGLQFLFEYFSETQRNKGNFPGRFSGRQFSNSRSEMNVSTLELGDSALYLCASSPQGQNTEAFFGQGTRLTVV.

This clone was found once. The chain couples TRBV5-4 to TRBJ2-3; D possibly corresponds to TRBD1 (7 bases). Trimming removed 0 bases at V and 3 bases at J, with 11 bases between. Germline loops: CDR1 SGHNT, CDR2 YYREEE (reference sequence). The CDR3 contains 15 residues. The CDR3 protein is CASSLGAGGTDTQYF. The CDR3 region has the DNA TGTGCCAGCAGCTTGGGGGCAGGGGGGACAGATACGCAGTATTTT.